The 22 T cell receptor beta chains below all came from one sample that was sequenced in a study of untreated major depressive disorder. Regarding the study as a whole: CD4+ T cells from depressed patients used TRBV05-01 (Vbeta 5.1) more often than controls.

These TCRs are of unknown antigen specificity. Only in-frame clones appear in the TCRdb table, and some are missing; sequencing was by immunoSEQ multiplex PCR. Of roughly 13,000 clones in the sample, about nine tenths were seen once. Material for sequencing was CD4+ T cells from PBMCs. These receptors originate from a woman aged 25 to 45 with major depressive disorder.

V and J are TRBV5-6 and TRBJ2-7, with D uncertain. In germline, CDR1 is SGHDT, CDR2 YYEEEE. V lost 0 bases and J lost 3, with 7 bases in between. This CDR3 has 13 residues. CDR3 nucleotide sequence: TGTGCCAGCAGCTTGGCCCTTATCTACGAGCAGTACTTC. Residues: CASSLALIYEQYF.

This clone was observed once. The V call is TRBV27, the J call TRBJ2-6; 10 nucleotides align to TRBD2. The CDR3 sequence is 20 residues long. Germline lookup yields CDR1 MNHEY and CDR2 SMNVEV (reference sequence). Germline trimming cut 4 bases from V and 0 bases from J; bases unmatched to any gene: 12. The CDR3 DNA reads TGTGCCAGCAGTTCCACAAGGACTAGCGGTCGAACCTCTGGGGCCAACGTCCTGACTTTC. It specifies CASSSTRTSGRTSGANVLTF.

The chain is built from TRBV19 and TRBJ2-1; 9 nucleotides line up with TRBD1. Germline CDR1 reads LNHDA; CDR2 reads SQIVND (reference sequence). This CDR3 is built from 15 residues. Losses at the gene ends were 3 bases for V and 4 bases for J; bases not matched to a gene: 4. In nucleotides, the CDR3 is TGTGCCAGTAGTATGCAAGGACAGGGGTACAATGAGCAGTTCTTC. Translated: CASSMQGQGYNEQFF.

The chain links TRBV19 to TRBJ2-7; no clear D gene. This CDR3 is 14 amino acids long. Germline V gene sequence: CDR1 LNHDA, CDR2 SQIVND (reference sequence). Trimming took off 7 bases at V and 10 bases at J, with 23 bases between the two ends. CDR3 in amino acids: CASTITSSDKDQYF. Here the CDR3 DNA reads TGTGCCAGTACCATCACGTCCTCCGACAAAGATCAGTACTTC.

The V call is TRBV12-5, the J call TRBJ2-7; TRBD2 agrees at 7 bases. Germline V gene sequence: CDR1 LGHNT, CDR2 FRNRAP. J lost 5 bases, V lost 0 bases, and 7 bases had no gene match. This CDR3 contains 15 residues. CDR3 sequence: CASGLVAGANHEQYF. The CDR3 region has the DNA TGTGCTAGTGGTTTGGTGGCGGGAGCAAACCACGAGCAGTACTTC. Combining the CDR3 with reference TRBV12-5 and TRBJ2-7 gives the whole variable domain DARVTQTPRHKVTEMGQEVTMRCQPILGHNTVFWYRQTMMQGLELLAYFRNRAPLDDSGMPKDRFSAEMPDATLATLKIQPSEPRDSAVYFCASGLVAGANHEQYFGPGTRLTVT.

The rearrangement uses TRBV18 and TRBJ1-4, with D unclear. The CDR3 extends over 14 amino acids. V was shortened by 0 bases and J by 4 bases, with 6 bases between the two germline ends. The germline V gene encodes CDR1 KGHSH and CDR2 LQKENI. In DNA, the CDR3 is TGTGCCAGCTCACCACCGGGCGTTAATGAAAAACTGTTTTTT. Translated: CASSPPGVNEKLFF.

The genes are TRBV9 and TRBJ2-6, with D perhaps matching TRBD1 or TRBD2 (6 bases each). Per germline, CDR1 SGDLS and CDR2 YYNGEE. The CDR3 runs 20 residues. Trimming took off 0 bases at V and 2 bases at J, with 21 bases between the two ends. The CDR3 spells CASSVASGAGDKPGANVLTF. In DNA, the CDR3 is TGTGCCAGCAGCGTAGCTTCGGGGGCAGGAGACAAACCTGGGGCCAACGTCCTGACTTTC. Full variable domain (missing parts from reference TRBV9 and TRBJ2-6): DSGVTQTPKHLITATGQRVTLRCSPRSGDLSVYWYQQSLDQGLQFLIQYYNGEERAKGNILERFSAQQFPDLHSELNLSSLELGDSALYFCASSVASGAGDKPGANVLTFGAGSRLTVL.

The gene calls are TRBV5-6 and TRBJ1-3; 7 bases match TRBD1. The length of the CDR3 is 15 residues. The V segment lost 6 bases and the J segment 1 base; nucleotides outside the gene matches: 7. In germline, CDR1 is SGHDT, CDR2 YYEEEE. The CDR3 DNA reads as TGTGCCAGCAACCGACAGGGTCCTTCTGGAAACACCATATATTTT. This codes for CASNRQGPSGNTIYF.

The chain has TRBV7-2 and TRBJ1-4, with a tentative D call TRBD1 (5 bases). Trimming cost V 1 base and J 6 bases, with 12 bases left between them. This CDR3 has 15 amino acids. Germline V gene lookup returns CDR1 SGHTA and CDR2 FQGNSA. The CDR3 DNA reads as TGTGCCAGCAGCTTAGTGGGCAGGGAGTATGAAAAACTGTTTTTT. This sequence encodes CASSLVGREYEKLFF.

The CDR3 bases are TGCGCCAGCAGCGAACGTCCCGGCATCGCTCCAGATACGCAGTATTTT. Its translation: CASSERPGIAPDTQYF. The chain links TRBV10-1 to TRBJ2-3; unclear D gene. Germline CDR1 and CDR2: WNHNN and SYGVQD (reference sequence). V lost 6 bases to trimming and J lost 4 bases, with 20 bases between them. The CDR3 sequence is 16 residues long.

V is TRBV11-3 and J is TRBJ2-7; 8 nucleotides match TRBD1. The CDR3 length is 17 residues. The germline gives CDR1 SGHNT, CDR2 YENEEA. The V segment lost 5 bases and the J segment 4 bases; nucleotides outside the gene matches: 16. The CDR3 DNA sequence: TGTGCCAGCAGCCCTAGTTTCCCGGGACAGGCGATATACGAGCAGTACTTC. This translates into CASSPSFPGQAIYEQYF.

The CDR3, as DNA: TGTGCCAGTAGGGCTCGGGACAGCTCTAACTATGGCTACACCTTC. This codes for CASRARDSSNYGYTF. This chain uses TRBV19 with TRBJ1-2, with 7 nucleotides matching TRBD1. The length of the CDR3 is 15 residues. In germline, CDR1 is LNHDA, CDR2 SQIVND (reference sequence). The ends lost 6 bases at V and 0 bases at J; junction bases unmatched: 7.

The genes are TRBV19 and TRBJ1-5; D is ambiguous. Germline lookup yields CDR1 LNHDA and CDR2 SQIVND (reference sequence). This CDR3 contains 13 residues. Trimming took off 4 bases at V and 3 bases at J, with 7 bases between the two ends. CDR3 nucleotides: TGTGCCAGTAGTACAGTCATCAATCAGCCCCAGCATTTT. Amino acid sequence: CASSTVINQPQHF. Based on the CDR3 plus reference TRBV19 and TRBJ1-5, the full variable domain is DGGITQSPKYLFRKEGQNVTLSCEQNLNHDAMYWYRQDPGQGLRLIYYSQIVNDFQKGDIAEGYSVSREKKESFPLTVTSAQKNPTAFYLCASSTVINQPQHFGDGTRLSIL.

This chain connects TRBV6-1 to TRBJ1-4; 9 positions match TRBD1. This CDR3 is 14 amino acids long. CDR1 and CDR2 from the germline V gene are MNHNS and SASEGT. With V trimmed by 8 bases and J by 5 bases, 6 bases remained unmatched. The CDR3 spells CASFSGTGNEKLFF. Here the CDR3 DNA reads TGTGCCAGCTTCTCCGGGACAGGGAATGAAAAACTGTTTTTT.

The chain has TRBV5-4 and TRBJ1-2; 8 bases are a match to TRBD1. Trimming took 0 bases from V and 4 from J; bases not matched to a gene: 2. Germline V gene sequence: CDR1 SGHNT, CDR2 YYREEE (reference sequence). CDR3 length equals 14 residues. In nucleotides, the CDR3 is TGTGCCAGCAGCTTGGGACAGGGGAGCTATGGCTACACCTTC. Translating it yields CASSLGQGSYGYTF.

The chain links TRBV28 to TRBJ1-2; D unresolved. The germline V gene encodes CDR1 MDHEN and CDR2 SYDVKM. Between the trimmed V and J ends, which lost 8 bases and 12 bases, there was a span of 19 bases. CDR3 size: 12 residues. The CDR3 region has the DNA TGTGCCAGCCAAGAGGGAAATTTTAGGGACACCTTC. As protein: CASQEGNFRDTF.

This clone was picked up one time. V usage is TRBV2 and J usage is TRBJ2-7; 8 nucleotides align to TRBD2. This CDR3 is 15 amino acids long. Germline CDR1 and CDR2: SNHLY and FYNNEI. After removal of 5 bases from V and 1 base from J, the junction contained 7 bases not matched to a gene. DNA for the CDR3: TGTGCCAGCAGTCCCAGGCTAGCGGGTTCCTACGAGCAGTACTTC. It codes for CASSPRLAGSYEQYF. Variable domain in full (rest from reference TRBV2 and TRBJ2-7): EPEVTQTPSHQVTQMGQEVILRCVPISNHLYFYWYRQILGQKVEFLVSFYNNEISEKSEIFDDQFSVERPDGSNFTLKIRSTKLEDSAMYFCASSPRLAGSYEQYFGPGTRLTVT.

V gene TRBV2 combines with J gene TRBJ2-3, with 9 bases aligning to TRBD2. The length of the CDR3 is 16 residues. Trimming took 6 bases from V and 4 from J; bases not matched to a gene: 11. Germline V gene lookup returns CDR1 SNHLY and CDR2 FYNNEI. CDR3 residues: CASRLNSGRIPDTQYF. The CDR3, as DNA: TGTGCCAGCAGGTTGAATAGCGGGAGAATACCAGATACGCAGTATTTT.

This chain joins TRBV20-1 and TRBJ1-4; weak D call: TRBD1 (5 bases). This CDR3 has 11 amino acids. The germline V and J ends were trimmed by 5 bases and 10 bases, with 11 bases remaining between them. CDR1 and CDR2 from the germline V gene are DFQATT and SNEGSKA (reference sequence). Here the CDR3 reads CSADTGGKLFF. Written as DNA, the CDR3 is TGCAGTGCTGATACCGGGGGAAAACTGTTTTTT.

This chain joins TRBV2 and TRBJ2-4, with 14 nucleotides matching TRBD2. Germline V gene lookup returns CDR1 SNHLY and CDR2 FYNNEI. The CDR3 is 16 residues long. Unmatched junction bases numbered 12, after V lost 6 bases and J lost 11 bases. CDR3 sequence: CASRETTGTSGSFQYF. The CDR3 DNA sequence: TGTGCCAGCAGGGAGACGACCGGGACTAGCGGGAGTTTTCAGTACTTC.

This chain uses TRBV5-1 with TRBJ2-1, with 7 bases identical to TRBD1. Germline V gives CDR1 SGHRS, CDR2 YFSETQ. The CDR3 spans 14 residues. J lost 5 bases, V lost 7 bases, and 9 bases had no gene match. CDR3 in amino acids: CASAPGQANNEQFF. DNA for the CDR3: TGCGCCAGCGCCCCAGGACAGGCAAACAATGAGCAGTTCTTC.

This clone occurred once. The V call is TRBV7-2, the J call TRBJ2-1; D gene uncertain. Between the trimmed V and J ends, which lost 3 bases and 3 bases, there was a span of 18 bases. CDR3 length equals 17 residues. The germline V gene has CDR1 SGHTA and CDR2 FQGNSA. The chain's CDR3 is CASSFRPWGTIYNEQFF. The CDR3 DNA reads TGTGCCAGCAGCTTTCGACCGTGGGGTACGATCTACAATGAGCAGTTCTTC.